This T cell receptor beta chain was sequenced in a study of beta chain features in type 1 diabetes. CDR3 size: 15 residues. The V segment lost 2 bases and the J segment 6 bases; nucleotides outside the gene matches: 10. Germline lookup yields CDR1 SGHRS and CDR2 YFSETQ. Study results and caveats: TCRB CDR3 length was moderately but significantly reduced in all four CD4+ subsets of Type 1 diabetes patients.

This clone was picked up a small number of times. The antigen is unknown. The whole isolated RNA underwent reverse transcription, so sequencing captured expressed TCRB transcripts. Generated by immunoSEQ multiplex PCR, the TCRdb table keeps only in-frame clones and is missing some. The sample lists 150,000 or so clones; around a tenth were seen once. The receptor was derived from a man in his late teens or twenties in good health. V gene TRBV5-1 combines with J gene TRBJ2-7, with 8 positions matching TRBD1. Sequencing used central memory CD4+ T cells from blood. CDR3 nucleotide sequence: TGCGCCAGCAGCTTTGTTGCAGGGGGCGTTGGCGAGCAGTACTTC. Protein sequence: CASSFVAGGVGEQYF.